The 26 T cell receptor beta chains given below trace back to one sample, sequenced in a study of blood T cell repertoires in COVID-19. The repertoire was sequenced with immunoSEQ multiplex PCR; TCRdb's copy has only in-frame clones and lacks some. The table includes just over 300,000 clones, approximately 90% detected once. Specimen: PBMCs or T cells enriched from blood (not recorded which). Receptor source: a man younger than 40 who had recovered from COVID-19.

This chain joins TRBV28 and TRBJ1-1; unclear D gene. CDR1 is MDHEN and CDR2 is SYDVKM in the germline V gene. Trimming removed 4 bases from V and 5 bases from J, with 11 bases in between. The CDR3 has 13 residues. The CDR3, as DNA: TGTGCCAGCAGTTCGGGTTTAAGTACTGAAGCTTTCTTT. Protein: CASSSGLSTEAFF.

V gene TRBV5-1 combines with J gene TRBJ1-6; D may be TRBD1 (5 bases). Germline CDR1 and CDR2: SGHRS and YFSETQ. This CDR3 region has 16 residues. Between the trimmed V and J ends, which lost 0 bases and 7 bases, there was a span of 14 bases. CDR3 DNA: TGCGCCAGCAGCTTGGCGACAGCCACCCCGAATTCACCCCTCCACTTT. Protein sequence: CASSLATATPNSPLHF.

The J gene is TRBJ1-5, the V gene TRBV19; 9 nucleotides agree with TRBD1. V gave up 5 bases and J gave up 5 bases; unmatched junction bases: 4. The germline gives CDR1 LNHDA, CDR2 SQIVND (reference sequence). The CDR3 totals 14 residues. The CDR3 DNA follows: TGTGCCAGTAGTTTGGGACAGGGCCATCAGCCCCAGCATTTT. As protein: CASSLGQGHQPQHF.

A single count supports this clone. V gene TRBV2 combines with J gene TRBJ2-7; 8 bases map to TRBD2. V trimming: 5 bases; J trimming: 6 bases; junction bases outside the gene matches: 6. CDR3 length: 13 amino acids. Germline V gene data show CDR1 as SNHLY and CDR2 as FYNNEI. CDR3 sequence: CASSTGTRGEQYF. CDR3 nucleotides: TGTGCCAGCAGTACCGGGACTAGGGGCGAGCAGTACTTC. The full variable domain, rest sourced from reference TRBV2 and TRBJ2-7, is EPEVTQTPSHQVTQMGQEVILRCVPISNHLYFYWYRQILGQKVEFLVSFYNNEISEKSEIFDDQFSVERPDGSNFTLKIRSTKLEDSAMYFCASSTGTRGEQYFGPGTRLTVT.

This rearrangement joins TRBV7-7 to TRBJ2-2, with TRBD1 matching over 9 bases. Germline CDR1 reads SSHAT; CDR2 reads FNYEAQ (reference sequence). The CDR3 sequence is 14 residues long. CDR3 amino acids: CASGQGPNTGELFF. Here the CDR3 DNA reads TGTGCTAGTGGACAGGGGCCGAACACCGGGGAGCTGTTTTTT.

The chain carries TRBV12-3 or TRBV12-4 and TRBJ2-7, with 8 bases matching TRBD2. The CDR3 is 12 residues long. V shed 6 bases, J shed 7 bases, and the junction held 5 bases outside the gene matches. The CDR3 DNA follows: TGTGCCAGCAGGCTGGGCGGGGGGGAGCAGTACTTC. Encoded protein: CASRLGGGEQYF.

This chain joins TRBV12-3 or TRBV12-4 and TRBJ1-6, with D unresolved. The V end lost 6 bases, the J end lost 3 bases, and 3 bases lay between the germline ends. The CDR3 sequence is 12 residues long. This CDR3 reads CASSFYNSPLHF. The CDR3 bases are TGTGCCAGCAGCTTCTATAATTCACCCCTCCACTTT.

The V call is TRBV6-5, the J call TRBJ1-6; the D is unclear. Germline V gene data show CDR1 as MNHEY and CDR2 as SVGAGI. The CDR3 has 15 residues. The V gene lost 5 bases and the J gene lost 6 bases, with 14 bases spanning the gap. The CDR3 DNA is TGTGCCAGCAGTCCCCTCCAGGTCTCTAATTCACCCCTCCACTTT. This gives the protein CASSPLQVSNSPLHF.

The rearrangement joins TRBV2 to TRBJ2-7; a possible D gene is TRBD2 (5 bases). Trimming removed 1 base from V and 3 bases from J, with 7 bases in between. The germline gives CDR1 SNHLY, CDR2 FYNNEI. CDR3 length equals 13 residues. The CDR3 reads CASSEGLLYEQYF. The CDR3 DNA reads TGTGCCAGCAGTGAAGGACTACTCTACGAGCAGTACTTC.

This clone was seen only a few times. The chain carries TRBV30 and TRBJ1-3; weak D call: TRBD1 (5 bases). Germline CDR1 GTSNPN, CDR2 SVGIG (reference sequence). V shed 1 base and J shed 0 bases, with 10 bases lying between them. The length of the CDR3 is 15 residues. CDR3: CAWSANRLSGNTIYF. In DNA, the CDR3 is TGTGCCTGGAGTGCTAACAGGCTCTCTGGAAACACCATATATTTT.

The chain joins TRBV6-5 to TRBJ1-2; the D gene is possibly TRBD1 (5 bases). Per the germline V gene, CDR1 is MNHEY and CDR2 is SVGAGI. CDR3 length: 11 amino acids. Trimming stripped 10 bases from V and 10 bases from J, with 16 bases between. The CDR3 DNA sequence: TGTGCCACTACGGCGGGGGGGTCCTACACCTTC. The encoded protein is CATTAGGSYTF.

The gene calls are TRBV6-5 and TRBJ2-5; a possible D gene is TRBD1 (6 bases). The CDR3 is 16 amino acids. Germline values: CDR1 MNHEY, CDR2 SVGAGI. V was shortened by 3 bases and J by 1 base, with 15 bases between the two germline ends. The CDR3 region is CASSYPDRPGQETQYF. The CDR3 DNA reads as TGTGCCAGCAGTTATCCCGACAGGCCCGGCCAAGAGACCCAGTACTTC.

The CDR3: CASSPGTGQPQHF. The CDR3 bases are TGTGCCAGCAGCCCGGGGACAGGGCAGCCCCAGCATTTT. V and J are TRBV6-5 and TRBJ1-5, with 9 nucleotides matching TRBD1. The CDR3 extends over 13 amino acids. In germline, CDR1 is MNHEY, CDR2 SVGAGI. V lost 6 bases and J lost 7; bases outside the gene matches: 4.

V and J are TRBV10-2 and TRBJ1-1, with 7 bases fitting TRBD1. This CDR3 contains 14 residues. Germline V gives CDR1 WSHSY, CDR2 SAAADI. J was trimmed by 4 bases and V by 5 bases; bases with no gene match: 7. The CDR3 loop reads CASSKDRVATEAFF. The CDR3 DNA reads as TGCGCCAGCAGTAAAGACAGGGTTGCCACTGAAGCTTTCTTT.

A word on this clone: The junction departs from germline at one end; a sequencing error may be responsible. V gene TRBV5-1 combines with J gene TRBJ1-1; 8 nucleotides match TRBD1. In germline, CDR1 is SGHRS, CDR2 YFSETQ. The CDR3 length is 16 residues. The CDR3 is CASNLATGTGNTEAFF. CDR3 DNA: TGCGCCAGCAACTTGGCCACCGGGACAGGGAACACTGAAGCTTTCTTT.

The V call is TRBV28, the J call TRBJ1-5; D is unresolved. Trimming pared 7 bases from V and 0 bases from J, leaving 16 bases between. From germline, CDR1 is MDHEN and CDR2 SYDVKM. The CDR3 length is 16 residues. In DNA form, the CDR3 reads TGTGCCAGCAACTTACTTCGACACTCTAGCAATCAGCCCCAGCATTTT. As protein: CASNLLRHSSNQPQHF.

The CDR3 protein is CATSDFGQPQHF. The CDR3 DNA follows: TGTGCCACCAGTGATTTTGGCCAGCCCCAGCATTTT. The genes are TRBV24-1 and TRBJ1-5; D is uncertain. The V gene lost 1 base and the J gene lost 7 bases, with 4 bases spanning the gap. Per the germline V gene, CDR1 is KGHDR and CDR2 is SFDVKD. The length of the CDR3 is 12 residues.

The chain couples TRBV5-1 to TRBJ1-4; 9 bases map to TRBD1. The V gene's germline CDR1 is SGHRS and CDR2 YFSETQ. This CDR3 is built from 15 residues. With V trimmed by 4 bases and J by 8 bases, 9 bases remained unmatched. For the CDR3, the DNA is TGCGCCAGCAGCCCAAAGGACAGGGGAGAGGAAAAACTGTTTTTT. It encodes CASSPKDRGEEKLFF.

The rearrangement links TRBV27 to TRBJ2-7, with D possibly TRBD2 on 6 matching bases. Germline CDR1 reads MNHEY; CDR2 reads SMNVEV (reference sequence). The CDR3 covers 13 residues. V dropped 8 bases and J dropped 2 bases, with 13 bases sitting between them. CDR3 loop: CASAVPGAYEQYF. The CDR3 nucleotides read TGTGCCAGCGCAGTCCCGGGGGCCTACGAGCAGTACTTC.

The rearrangement joins TRBV3-1 (or the pseudogene TRBV3-2) to TRBJ1-5; 8 positions agree with TRBD1. This CDR3 region has 18 residues. Germline-derived CDR1 and CDR2 are LGHDT and YNNKEL (reference sequence). J lost 3 bases, V lost 0 bases, and 10 bases had no gene match. The chain's CDR3 is CASSQDATGGRVNQPQHF. CDR3 nucleotide sequence: TGTGCCAGCAGCCAAGATGCTACAGGGGGACGCGTCAATCAGCCCCAGCATTTT.

The V gene is TRBV4-2, the J gene TRBJ2-7, with 7 bases fitting TRBD2. Germline assignment: CDR1 LGHNA and CDR2 YNFKEQ. V lost 0 bases, J lost 2 bases, and 7 bases stayed unmatched. The CDR3 has 16 residues. This chain's CDR3 is CASSQDVAGTPYEQYF. The CDR3 DNA sequence: TGTGCCAGCAGCCAAGACGTAGCGGGCACCCCCTACGAGCAGTACTTC.

This rearrangement joins TRBV5-4 to TRBJ2-1, with TRBD2 matching over 9 bases. Germline V lookup: CDR1 SGHNT, CDR2 YYREEE (reference sequence). The CDR3 sequence is 20 residues long. Trimming removed 0 bases from V and 5 bases from J; junction bases left unmatched: 18. Written as DNA, the CDR3 is TGTGCCAGCAGCTTGGAAGCGAGGGGGATAGCGGGAGCGGGAGACAATGAGCAGTTCTTC. This codes for CASSLEARGIAGAGDNEQFF.

A single count supports this clone. The chain employs TRBV12-5 and TRBJ2-7, with a tentative D call TRBD2 (5 bases). Trimming shortened V by 1 base and J by 5 bases, and 18 bases separated the two germline ends. There are 16 residues in the CDR3. Germline values: CDR1 LGHNT, CDR2 FRNRAP. CDR3 region: CASGLALSSARDEQYF. The CDR3 region has the DNA TGTGCTAGTGGTTTGGCGTTAAGTAGCGCGAGGGACGAGCAGTACTTC.

The rearrangement joins TRBV24-1 to TRBJ1-5; a weak D match, TRBD1 (5 bases). CDR3 length equals 15 residues. CDR1 KGHDR and CDR2 SFDVKD come from the germline V gene. The V and J ends lost 7 bases and 0 bases respectively, with 12 bases between them. The CDR3 region has the DNA TGTGCCACCAGCCTGACAGCTAATAGCAATCAGCCCCAGCATTTT. Translating gives CATSLTANSNQPQHF.

The chain combines TRBV18 with TRBJ1-2; the D gene is possibly TRBD1 (5 bases). CDR1 and CDR2 from the germline V gene are KGHSH and LQKENI. Trimming cost V 2 bases and J 6 bases, with 13 bases left between them. This CDR3 has 14 residues. CDR3 loop: CASSPEQGRNGYTF. CDR3 DNA sequence: TGTGCCAGCTCACCAGAGCAGGGAAGGAATGGCTACACCTTC.

The gene calls are TRBV5-1 and TRBJ2-7, with 12 bases fitting TRBD2. Germline V gene lookup returns CDR1 SGHRS and CDR2 YFSETQ. The CDR3 is 16 residues long. V was clipped by 4 bases and J by 5 bases; unmatched bases: 10. CDR3 loop: CASSANLAGGPNEQYF. CDR3 coding DNA: TGCGCCAGCAGCGCGAACCTAGCGGGAGGGCCAAACGAGCAGTACTTC.